The 8 T cell receptor beta chains reported below all come from one sample, sequenced in a study of T cells in Graves' hyperthyroidism and ophthalmopathy. Researchers took RNA transcripts and amplified the TCR beta CDR3 regions from them. The study used the HTBI primer set for a first-round RT-PCR of the TCR CDR3. TCRdb re-called the multiplex PCR reads through MiXCR, storing one row per CDR3 protein. The data hold roughly 560,000 distinct CDR3 sequences, with approximately 14% observed a single time. The source material was blood. These receptors all stem from a woman between 40 and 50 years old with Graves' ophthalmopathy.

Ten or more counts support this clonotype. This rearrangement joins TRBV7-9 to TRBJ2-5; 8 bases agree with TRBD2. The ends lost 5 bases at V and 4 bases at J; junction bases unmatched: 12. The CDR3 totals 16 residues. From germline, CDR1 is SEHNR and CDR2 FQNEAQ (reference sequence). CDR3 DNA sequence: TGTGCCAGCAGCCGCACTAGCGGAGAGAGGGGAGAGACCCAGTACTTC. Residues: CASSRTSGERGETQYF.

This clonotype was recorded many times. V and J are TRBV30 and TRBJ1-2; no reliable D call. V was trimmed by 0 bases and J by 2 bases, leaving 4 bases between them. This CDR3 is built from 12 residues. Germline-derived CDR1 and CDR2 are GTSNPN and SVGIG (reference sequence). The CDR3 region has the DNA TGTGCCTGGAGTGTACAGAACTATGGCTACACCTTC. Its protein product is CAWSVQNYGYTF. Combining the CDR3 with reference TRBV30 and TRBJ1-2 gives the whole variable domain SQTIHQWPATLVQPVGSPLSLECTVEGTSNPNLYWYRQAAGRGLQLLFYSVGIGQISSEVPQNLSASRPQDRQFILSSKKLLLSDSGFYLCAWSVQNYGYTFGSGTRLTVV.

This clonotype was observed many times. The rearrangement uses TRBV2 and TRBJ2-7, with D possibly being TRBD2 (5 bases). Germline lookup yields CDR1 SNHLY and CDR2 FYNNEI. The CDR3 sequence is 13 residues long. Trimming left V 6 bases short and J 12 bases short, with 21 bases between. The CDR3 here is CASSPPGMESGYF. The DNA of the CDR3 is TGTGCCAGCAGCCCCCCGGGAATGGAGTCTGGGTACTTC.

This clonotype was seen ten or more times. The V and J genes are TRBV5-1 and TRBJ2-7; 8 bases map to TRBD1. CDR3 size: 13 residues. With V trimmed by 4 bases and J by 9 bases, 9 bases remained unmatched. Germline CDR1 and CDR2: SGHRS and YFSETQ. The CDR3 nucleotides read TGCGCCAGCAGCGTAAACAGGGGGGCCCTGCAGTACTTC. Translated: CASSVNRGALQYF.

This clonotype was observed a few times. Sequence at one end of the junction differs from germline and may be a read error. V usage is TRBV15 and J usage is TRBJ2-5; 8 bases are shared with TRBD2. CDR1 is LNHNV and CDR2 is YYDKDF in the germline V gene (reference sequence). The CDR3 covers 14 residues. CDR3 nucleotides: TGTGCCACCAGAATCAGGACTAGCTCGGAGATCCAGTACTTC. Protein product: CATRIRTSSEIQYF. The variable domain in full, completed from reference TRBV15 and TRBJ2-5, reads DAMVIQNPRYQVTQFGKPVTLSCSQTLNHNVMYWYQQKSSQAPKLLFHYYDKDFNNEADTPDNFQSRRPNTSFCFLDIRSPGLGDTAMYLCATRIRTSSEIQYFGPGTRLLVL.

This clonotype was observed at least ten times. The chain combines TRBV6-1 with TRBJ1-2; 8 nucleotides match TRBD1. This CDR3 region has 14 residues. V gave up 4 bases and J gave up 7 bases; unmatched junction bases: 8. Germline V gene data show CDR1 as MNHNS and CDR2 as SASEGT. The CDR3, as DNA: TGTGCCAGCAGTGCCGGGACAGGATCTGGTGGCTACACCTTC. This codes for CASSAGTGSGGYTF.

A word on this clonotype: A much larger clone sits a single nucleotide away, making a read error possible. The J gene is TRBJ1-2, the V gene TRBV10-1, with D perhaps matching TRBD1 (5 bases). V was cut by 4 bases and J by 5 bases, with 11 bases left in between. This CDR3 contains 13 residues. Germline assignment: CDR1 WNHNN and CDR2 SYGVQD (reference sequence). This CDR3 reads CASSGSGDYGYTF. The CDR3 DNA follows: TGCGCCAGCAGTGGGTCGGGGGATTATGGCTACACCTTC.

This clonotype was picked up many times. V and J are TRBV27 and TRBJ2-2; perhaps TRBD2 as D (6 bases). This CDR3 is 15 amino acids long. Trimming shortened V by 1 base and J by 7 bases, and 13 bases separated the two germline ends. The germline V gene has CDR1 MNHEY and CDR2 SMNVEV (reference sequence). The CDR3 DNA is TGTGCCAGCAGTTTATTGTGGGGAGCGGGCGGGGAGCTGTTTTTT. Its translation is CASSLLWGAGGELFF.